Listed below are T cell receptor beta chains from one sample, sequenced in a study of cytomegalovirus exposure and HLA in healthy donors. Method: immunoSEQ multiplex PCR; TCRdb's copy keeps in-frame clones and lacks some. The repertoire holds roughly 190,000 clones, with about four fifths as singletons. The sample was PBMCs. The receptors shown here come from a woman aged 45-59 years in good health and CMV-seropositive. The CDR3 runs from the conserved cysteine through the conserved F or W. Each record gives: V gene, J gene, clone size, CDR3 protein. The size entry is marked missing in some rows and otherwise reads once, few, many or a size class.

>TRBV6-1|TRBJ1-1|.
CASSVGQFMNTEAFF
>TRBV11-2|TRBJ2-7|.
CASSRGRRGGPGYEQYF
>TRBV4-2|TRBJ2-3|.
CASSQETTSGGADTQYF
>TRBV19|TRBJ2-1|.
CASSDRARDREQFF
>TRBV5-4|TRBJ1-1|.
CASSLSGLLMNTEAFF
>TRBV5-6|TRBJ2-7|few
CASSPYRAYEQYF
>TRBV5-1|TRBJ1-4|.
CASSLALGVNEKLFF
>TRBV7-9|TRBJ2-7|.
CASSLAGGTEQYF
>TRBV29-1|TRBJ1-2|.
CSVEAGNGYTF
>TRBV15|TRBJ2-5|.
CATSREADFSETQYF
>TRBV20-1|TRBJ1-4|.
CSAPGKEKLFF
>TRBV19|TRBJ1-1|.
CASTGVRNTEAFF
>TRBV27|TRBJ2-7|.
CASSLFGGGPGYEQYF
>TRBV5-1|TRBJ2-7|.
CASNKGQDYEQYF
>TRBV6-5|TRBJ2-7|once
CASKTTGREPYEQYF
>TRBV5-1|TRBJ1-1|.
CASSLATTGSTEAFF
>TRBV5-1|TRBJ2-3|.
CASKLGAAILTDTQYF
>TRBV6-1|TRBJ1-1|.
CASSVNQGATEAFF
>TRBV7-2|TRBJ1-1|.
CASSWGLNTEAFF
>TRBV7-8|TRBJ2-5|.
CASSFSGQETQYF
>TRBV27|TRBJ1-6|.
CASSFSGDSPLHF
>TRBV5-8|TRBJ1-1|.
CASSPQGLMNTEAFF
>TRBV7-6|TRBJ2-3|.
CASSLEDSFTDTQYF
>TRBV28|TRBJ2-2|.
CASSLLGGAPNTGELFF
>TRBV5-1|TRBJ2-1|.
CASSLVLSGGADEQFF
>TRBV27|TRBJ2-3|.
CASRYLAAGVVSGTDTQYF
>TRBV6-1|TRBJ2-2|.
CASSTGFGELFF